The 8 T cell receptor beta chains in this list originate from one sample, sequenced in a study of cytomegalovirus exposure and HLA in healthy donors. Primers for the PCR totalled 60 Vbeta and 13 Jbeta. Profiled with immunoSEQ multiplex PCR; TCRdb holds only in-frame clones, not every one. Its table lists 50,000 to 70,000 clones. Sequencing input: PBMCs. These receptors originate from a woman between 18 and 29 years old in good health and CMV-seronegative.

To note about this clone: A read error may produce the germline difference seen at one junction end. This chain links TRBV20-1 with TRBJ2-1; TRBD2 aligns across 13 bases. Germline V gene sequence: CDR1 DFQATT, CDR2 SNEGSKA (reference sequence). The CDR3 spans 11 residues. Here the CDR3 reads CNAGLAGVGFF. In DNA, the CDR3 is TGCAATGCTGGACTAGCGGGGGTCGGGTTCTTC.

Note on this clone: Other DNA sequences in the same sample also yield this CDR3. V and J are TRBV18 and TRBJ1-5; D remains unclear. CDR1 and CDR2 (germline): KGHSH, LQKENI. This CDR3 region has 15 residues. The V end was cut by 3 bases, the J end by 2 bases, with 11 bases between. The CDR3 DNA reads TGTGCCAGCTCACCTCCGGGAGAAGGCAATCAGCCCCAGCATTTT. Amino acid sequence: CASSPPGEGNQPQHF. The variable domain in full, with the rest retrieved from reference TRBV18 and TRBJ1-5, is NAGVMQNPRHLVRRRGQEARLRCSPMKGHSHVYWYRQLPEEGLKFMVYLQKENIIDESGMPKERFSAEFPKEGPSILRIQQVVRGDSAAYFCASSPPGEGNQPQHFGDGTRLSIL.

CDR3 nucleotide sequence: TGTGCCAGCAGCTTTCCCGGCGGGCCTTACAATGAGCAGTTCTTC. Its protein product is CASSFPGGPYNEQFF. The chain recombines TRBV5-6 with TRBJ2-1; the D gene is possibly TRBD2 (5 bases). Deletions cut 2 bases from V and 4 bases from J, with 13 bases between. Germline V gene lookup returns CDR1 SGHDT and CDR2 YYEEEE. This CDR3 is 15 amino acids long.

V and J are TRBV13 and TRBJ2-2; 10 bases match TRBD2. The germline CDR1 and CDR2 sequences are PRHDT and FYEKMQ (reference sequence). The CDR3 is made up of 15 amino acids. The trim removed 4 bases at V and 5 bases at J, leaving 4 bases unmatched. CDR3 in amino acids: CASSSAGGYTGELFF. The CDR3 bases are TGTGCCAGCAGCTCAGCGGGAGGGTATACCGGGGAGCTGTTTTTT.

The rearrangement links TRBV6-4 to TRBJ2-3, with TRBD2 identical over 8 bases. The CDR3 sequence is 15 residues long. Looked up from germline, CDR1 is MRHNA and CDR2 is SNTAGT. V was clipped by 4 bases and J by 6 bases; unmatched bases: 9. CDR3 in amino acids: CASSGGAGVRDTQYF. CDR3 DNA: TGTGCCAGCAGTGGAGGAGCGGGGGTTCGGGATACGCAGTATTTT.

The chain uses TRBV6-5 and TRBJ1-1; no clear D. The CDR3 has 15 amino acids. In germline, CDR1 is MNHEY, CDR2 SVGAGI. V lost 0 bases to trimming and J lost 0 bases, with 8 bases between them. Written as DNA, the CDR3 is TGTGCCAGCAGTTACTCGATCACGGTGAACACTGAAGCTTTCTTT. Translating it yields CASSYSITVNTEAFF.

The chain has TRBV30 and TRBJ2-7; 15 bases match TRBD2. After removal of 1 base from V and 5 bases from J, the junction contained 6 bases not matched to a gene. CDR1 is GTSNPN, CDR2 SVGIG, per germline (reference sequence). The CDR3 loop spans 16 amino acids. The CDR3 DNA is TGTGCCTGGAGTGACCCGGGACTAGCGGGGGGCCACGAGCAGTACTTC. Translating it yields CAWSDPGLAGGHEQYF.

Written as DNA, the CDR3 is TGTGCCAGCAGTGATCAGACAAACTATGGCTACACCTTC. Amino acids: CASSDQTNYGYTF. The V gene is TRBV6-1, the J gene TRBJ1-2; no firm D call. The V gene's germline CDR1 is MNHNS and CDR2 SASEGT. The V gene lost 3 bases and the J gene lost 2 bases, with 7 bases spanning the gap. The CDR3 consists of 13 residues.